This TCR beta chain was obtained from a study of identical twins. cDNA molecules carried unique molecular identifiers, and template switching added a universal primer site. TCRdb called the 5' RACE reads again in MiXCR, with one record for every CDR3 protein. The table has about 570,000 distinct CDR3 sequences, more than 9% seen once; the top ten hold 2.5% to 3.5%. The CDR3 loop spans 13 amino acids. From germline, CDR1 is DFQATT and CDR2 SNEGSKA (reference sequence). This clonotype was found a few times. All of the donors were Caucasians in good health. These data also featured in a second study, about yellow fever vaccine responses in identical twins. That source adds: Twins' vaccine T cell responses reportedly seemed partly convergent and partly personalized.

Sequencing was done on a sample of PBMCs. The source of this sequence is a woman aged 18-35 years in good health. The chain is built from TRBV20-1 and TRBJ2-3; 12 bases line up with TRBD2. CDR3 sequence: CSGAGLAGDTQYF. The CDR3 DNA sequence: TGCAGCGGTGCGGGACTAGCGGGAGATACGCAGTATTTT.